This TCR beta chain was recorded in a study of T cell responses to AZD1222 COVID-19 vaccine. Study results and limitations: Increased Spike-specific TCR breadth and depth were observed after two AZD1222 doses. Mostly white British, mostly female donors; authors suggested clonal diversity may be underestimated. Reportedly, nearly half of unique spike TCRs recognized epitopes outside B.1.351/B.1.1.7 mutations.

This CDR3 has 15 residues. Losses at the gene ends were 6 bases for V and 3 bases for J; bases not matched to a gene: 10. The germline CDR1 and CDR2 sequences are SGHDT and YYEEEE. As regards this clone: Its matching antigen is unknown.

Profiled with immunoSEQ multiplex PCR; TCRdb holds only in-frame clones, not every one. Of 150,000 to 180,000 clones in the sample, over 85% are singletons; the top ten hold about 20%. This TCR derives from an adult in good health. This specimen was peripheral blood, taken on day 0 of AZD1222 vaccination. This sequence joins TRBV5-6 and TRBJ1-2, with 8 bases that match TRBD1. DNA of the CDR3: TGTGCCAGCAACCCGGGACAGGATTCCTACTATGGCTACACCTTC. The encoded protein is CASNPGQDSYYGYTF.